This TCR beta chain was retrieved from a study of blood T cell repertoires in COVID-19. In the study overall: T cells, B-cell-depleted T cells, or PBMCs provided the cDNA or gDNA that served as material.

V gave up 6 bases and J gave up 4 bases; unmatched junction bases: 8. The CDR3 contains 14 residues. Germline assignment: CDR1 LNHDA and CDR2 SQIVND (reference sequence). As processed by the authors: Reference gene primer amplification in the assay estimated nucleated cell counts. Some clones are missing from TCRdb's copy, which holds only in-frame ones; the method was immunoSEQ multiplex PCR. The V and J calls and the clone size are those of that table, but D and trimming were determined from the DNA. The table includes 76,000 or so clones, around nine tenths detected once. This receptor was obtained from a human donor in a cohort sampled during active COVID-19. The material sequenced was peripheral blood. This chain joins TRBV19 and TRBJ1-2; 7 bases fit TRBD1. CDR3 sequence: CASRDYRGSYGYTF. DNA of the CDR3: TGTGCCAGTAGGGACTACAGGGGAAGCTATGGCTACACCTTC.